A single TCR beta chain is shown here with its context. The germline V and J ends were trimmed by 3 bases and 4 bases, with 21 bases remaining between them. CDR3 length equals 17 residues. Germline assignment: CDR1 KGHSH and CDR2 LQKENI. The sample belongs to a study of T cell responses to AZD1222 COVID-19 vaccine. The data were produced by immunoSEQ multiplex PCR, yet TCRdb's version contains in-frame clones alone and is incomplete. The sample lists some 170,000 clones; 92% were seen once. Sequenced material: peripheral blood, taken 28 days after the second AZD1222 dose. The TCR originated in an adult who received the AZD1222 COVID-19 vaccine. This chain uses TRBV18 with TRBJ1-2; D call uncertain. The CDR3 loop is CASSPEGIGFGSYGYTF. CDR3 nucleotides: TGTGCCAGCTCACCCGAAGGGATTGGGTTTGGGAGCTATGGCTACACCTTC.